Following are 9 T cell receptor beta chains from one sample sequenced in a study of response to subunit inactivated influenza vaccine. From the RT-PCR reads, TCRdb called clonotypes with MiXCR, one entry per CDR3 protein. The data hold over 450,000 distinct CDR3 sequences, with around 13% observed a single time. The sample consisted of PBMCs from blood, taken roughly 47 days after vaccination. These TCRs come from a man in his forties or fifties who received an inactivated influenza vaccine.

This chain joins TRBV4-1 and TRBJ2-1; 11 nucleotides line up with TRBD2. The V and J ends lost 6 bases and 4 bases, in that order; junction bases with no gene match: 11. There are 17 residues in the CDR3. Germline V gene sequence: CDR1 MGHRA, CDR2 YSYEKL. CDR3: CASSRTTGTSGYNEQFF. Here the CDR3 DNA reads TGCGCCAGCAGTCGTACTACCGGGACTAGCGGTTACAATGAGCAGTTCTTC.

The V gene is TRBV7-9, the J gene TRBJ2-6; no definite D call. V lost 3 bases to trimming and J lost 6 bases, with 9 bases between them. CDR3 length: 14 residues. CDR1 and CDR2 from the germline V gene are SEHNR and FQNEAQ (reference sequence). The CDR3: CASSLLETANVLTF. CDR3 nucleotides: TGTGCCAGCAGCTTGCTAGAGACGGCCAACGTCCTGACTTTC. Looking up the rest from reference TRBV7-9 and TRBJ2-6 gives the full variable domain: DTGVSQNPRHKITKRGQNVTFRCDPISEHNRLYWYRQTLGQGPEFLTYFQNEAQLEKSRLLSDRFSAERPKGSFSTLEIQRTEQGDSAMYLCASSLLETANVLTFGAGSRLTVL.

Of note for this clonotype: With a much larger clone just one base away, this may be a read error. The V and J genes are TRBV7-2 and TRBJ2-3; D possibly matches TRBD1 or TRBD2 (5 bases each). Germline-derived CDR1 and CDR2 are SGHTA and FQGNSA. This CDR3 has 13 residues. The germline V and J ends were trimmed by 4 bases and 2 bases, with 7 bases remaining between them. As DNA, the CDR3 is TGTGCCAGCAGCTGGGACCTCACAGATACGCAGTATTTT. This codes for CASSWDLTDTQYF.

This clonotype was observed many times. The chain employs TRBV12-3 or TRBV12-4 and TRBJ2-1; D not resolved. Deletions cut 6 bases from V and 10 bases from J, with 13 bases between. The CDR3 is made up of 12 amino acids. The CDR3 DNA reads TGTGCCAGCAGCAGGCCGCCCGGGGAGCAGTTCTTC. Amino acids: CASSRPPGEQFF.

Ten or more counts support this clonotype. The CDR3 loop is CSVVRGRGTEAFF. Here the CDR3 DNA reads TGCAGCGTTGTGAGGGGCCGAGGAACTGAAGCTTTCTTT. V gene TRBV29-1 combines with J gene TRBJ1-1; D may be TRBD1 (5 bases). This CDR3 contains 13 residues. V lost 4 bases, J lost 5 bases, and 14 bases lay in between. Looked up from germline, CDR1 is SQVTM and CDR2 is ANQGSEA.

The sample holds many counts of this clonotype. The V and J genes are TRBV12-3 or TRBV12-4 and TRBJ2-7; perhaps TRBD2 as D (6 bases). V lost 5 bases and J lost 6, with 17 bases in between. CDR3 length: 14 residues. The CDR3 nucleotides read TGTGCCAGCAGTATTAACGGGAGAGACGTCGAGCAGTACTTC. It is translated as CASSINGRDVEQYF.

In this sample, this clonotype turned up a few times. The V gene is TRBV9, the J gene TRBJ2-1; 9 bases match TRBD1. Germline V gene data show CDR1 as SGDLS and CDR2 as YYNGEE. V was clipped by 3 bases and J by 4 bases; unmatched bases: 2. The CDR3 extends over 14 amino acids. CDR3 DNA: TGTGCCAGCAGCGAGGGACAGGGATACAATGAGCAGTTCTTC. Its protein product is CASSEGQGYNEQFF.

The V gene is TRBV28, the J gene TRBJ2-1, with 7 positions matching TRBD1. CDR1 is MDHEN and CDR2 is SYDVKM in the germline V gene. Trimming took 3 bases from V and 8 from J; bases not matched to a gene: 10. The CDR3 runs to 15 residues. CDR3 region: CASSFDTTGTYEQFF. In DNA, the CDR3 is TGTGCCAGCAGTTTCGATACGACAGGGACCTATGAGCAGTTCTTC.

The chain links TRBV21-1 to TRBJ2-7; the table assigns TRBD1, which was not confirmed against the DNA. TRBV21-1 is noted as a pseudogene. The CDR3 loop spans 19 amino acids. CDR3 coding DNA: TGTGCCAGCAGCAAAGCGCAGGGCCCAGGCAGGGGGCAACCCCACGAGCAGTACTTC. Translated, it gives CASSKAQGPGRGQPHEQYF.